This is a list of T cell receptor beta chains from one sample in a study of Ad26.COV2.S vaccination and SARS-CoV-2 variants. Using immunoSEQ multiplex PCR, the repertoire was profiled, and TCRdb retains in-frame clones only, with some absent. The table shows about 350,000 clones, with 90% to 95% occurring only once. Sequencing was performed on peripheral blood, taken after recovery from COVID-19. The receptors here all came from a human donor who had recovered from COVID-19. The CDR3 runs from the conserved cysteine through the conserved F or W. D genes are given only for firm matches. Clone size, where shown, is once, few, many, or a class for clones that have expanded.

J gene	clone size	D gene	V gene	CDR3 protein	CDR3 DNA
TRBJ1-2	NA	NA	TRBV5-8	CASSSLALGDRPYGYTF	TGTGCCAGCAGCTCCCTGGCCCTAGGAGACAGGCCTTATGGCTACACCTTC
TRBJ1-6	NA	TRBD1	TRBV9	CASSVGPGQGAKDSPLHF	TGTGCCAGCAGCGTAGGGCCGGGACAGGGGGCAAAAGATTCACCCCTCCACTTT
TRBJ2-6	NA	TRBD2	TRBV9	CASSVGTSSGANVLTF	TGTGCCAGCAGCGTAGGGACTAGCTCTGGGGCCAACGTCCTGACTTTC
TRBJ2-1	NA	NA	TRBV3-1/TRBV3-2	CASSQDSPSGEQFF	TGTGCCAGCAGCCAAGATTCGCCCTCCGGTGAGCAGTTCTTC
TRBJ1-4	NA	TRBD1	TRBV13	CASSKRTGDEKLFF	TGTGCCAGCAGTAAAAGGACAGGGGATGAAAAACTGTTTTTT
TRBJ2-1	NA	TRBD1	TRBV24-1	CATSGGQGVFNEQFF	TGTGCCACCAGTGGCGGACAGGGGGTGTTTAATGAGCAGTTCTTC
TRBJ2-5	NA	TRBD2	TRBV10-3	CAISGGLAGQETQYF	TGTGCCATCAGTGGGGGACTAGCGGGGCAAGAGACCCAGTACTTC
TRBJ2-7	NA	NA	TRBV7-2	CASSLGLAGLRWEQYF	TGTGCCAGCAGCTTAGGGTTGGCCGGGCTCCGTTGGGAGCAGTACTTC
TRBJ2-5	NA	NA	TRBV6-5	CASTQQVQETQYF	TGTGCCAGCACCCAACAGGTCCAAGAGACCCAGTACTTC
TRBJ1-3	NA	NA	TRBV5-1	CASSPGNTIYF	TGCGCCAGCAGCCCGGGAAACACCATATATTTT
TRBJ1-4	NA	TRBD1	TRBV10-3	CAISRTGSSEKLFF	TGTGCCATCAGCAGGACAGGGTCGAGTGAAAAACTGTTTTTT
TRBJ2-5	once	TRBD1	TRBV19	CASSARDRGLETQYF	TGTGCCAGTAGTGCCCGGGACAGGGGATTGGAGACCCAGTACTTC
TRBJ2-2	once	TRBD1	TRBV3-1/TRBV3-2	CASSPPPGQGNTGELFF	TGTGCCAGCAGCCCGCCCCCGGGACAGGGAAACACCGGGGAGCTGTTTTTT
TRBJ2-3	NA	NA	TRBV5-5	CASSFSGGGSTDTQYF	TGTGCCAGCAGCTTCTCGGGGGGCGGTTCCACAGATACGCAGTATTTT
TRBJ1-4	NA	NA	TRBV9	CASSVDGGTEKLFF	TGTGCCAGCAGCGTAGATGGAGGGACTGAAAAACTGTTTTTT
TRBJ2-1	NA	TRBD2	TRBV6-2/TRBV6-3	CASSSRTSGGPSSYNEQFF	TGTGCCAGCAGTTCCCGGACTAGCGGGGGGCCAAGCTCCTACAATGAGCAGTTCTTC
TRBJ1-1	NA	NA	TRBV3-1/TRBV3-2	CASSQAGRAVEAFF	TGTGCCAGCAGCCAAGCAGGCAGGGCGGTTGAAGCTTTCTTT
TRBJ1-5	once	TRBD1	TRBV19	CASSSRQGFSNQPQHF	TGTGCCAGTAGTAGCCGACAGGGGTTTAGCAATCAGCCCCAGCATTTT
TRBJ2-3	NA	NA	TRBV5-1	CASSLGSTDTQYF	TGCGCCAGCAGCTTGGGATCAACAGATACGCAGTATTTT
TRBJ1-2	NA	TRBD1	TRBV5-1	CASSLVTGENGYTF	TGCGCCAGCAGCTTGGTAACAGGGGAGAATGGCTACACCTTC
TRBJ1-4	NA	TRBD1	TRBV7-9	CASSSPTGLHEKLFF	TGTGCCAGCAGCTCGCCGACAGGGCTGCACGAAAAACTGTTTTTT
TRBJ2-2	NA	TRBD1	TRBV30	CAWNWDRTTGELFF	TGTGCCTGGAACTGGGACAGGACCACCGGGGAGCTGTTTTTT
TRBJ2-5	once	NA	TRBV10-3	CAISETWDTGETQYF	TGTGCCATCAGTGAAACCTGGGATACAGGGGAGACCCAGTACTTC
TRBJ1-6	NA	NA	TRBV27	CASSLSQESRSPLHF	TGTGCCAGCAGTTTATCCCAGGAGTCTCGGTCACCCCTCCACTTT
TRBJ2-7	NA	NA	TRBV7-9	CASSVAALPYEQYF	TGTGCCAGCAGCGTGGCAGCCCTTCCCTACGAGCAGTACTTC
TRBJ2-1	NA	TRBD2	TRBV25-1	CASIGTSANEQFF	TGTGCCAGCATCGGGACTAGCGCCAATGAGCAGTTCTTC
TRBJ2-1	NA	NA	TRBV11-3	CASSLDWWGASEQFF	TGTGCCAGCAGCTTAGATTGGTGGGGGGCCTCTGAGCAGTTCTTC
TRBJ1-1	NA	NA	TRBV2	CASIWDPRGVNTEAFF	TGTGCCAGCATATGGGACCCCCGAGGGGTGAACACTGAAGCTTTCTTT
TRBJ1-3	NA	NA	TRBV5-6	CASSALGDQGWDTIYF	TGTGCCAGCAGCGCATTGGGGGACCAGGGCTGGGACACCATATATTTT
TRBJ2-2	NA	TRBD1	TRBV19	CASSTYRDRGPGNTGELFF	TGTGCCAGTAGTACTTACCGGGACAGGGGGCCAGGGAACACCGGGGAGCTGTTTTTT
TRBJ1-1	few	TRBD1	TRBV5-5	CASSGTGGGEAFF	TGTGCCAGCAGCGGGACAGGGGGAGGTGAAGCTTTCTTT
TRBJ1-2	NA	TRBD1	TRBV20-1	CSASSMDRSYGYTF	TGCAGTGCTAGTTCTATGGACAGGTCTTATGGCTACACCTTC
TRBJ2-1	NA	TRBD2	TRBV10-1	CASSGARERGAYYNEQFF	TGCGCCAGCAGTGGAGCTAGAGAGCGGGGGGCCTACTACAATGAGCAGTTCTTC
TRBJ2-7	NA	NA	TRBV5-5	CASSLTGDEQYF	TGTGCCAGCAGCTTGACCGGCGACGAGCAGTACTTC
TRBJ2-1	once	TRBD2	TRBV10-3	CAITGTSGGSHNEQFF	TGTGCCATCACCGGGACTAGCGGGGGGTCTCACAATGAGCAGTTCTTC
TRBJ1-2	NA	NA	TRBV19	CATNGARAGYTF	TGTGCCACCAATGGGGCCCGCGCCGGCTACACCTTC
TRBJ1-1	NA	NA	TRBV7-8	CASSLRGSEAFF	TGTGCCAGCAGCTTACGGGGCAGTGAAGCTTTCTTT
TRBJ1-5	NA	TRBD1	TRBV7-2	CASSRQGALNQPQHF	TGTGCCAGCAGCCGTCAGGGGGCCCTCAATCAGCCCCAGCATTTT
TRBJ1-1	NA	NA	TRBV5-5	CASSLDRVNTEAFF	TGTGCCAGCAGCTTGGACAGAGTGAACACTGAAGCTTTCTTT
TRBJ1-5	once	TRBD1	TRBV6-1	CASSDGQGVDQPQHF	TGTGCCAGCAGTGACGGACAGGGGGTTGACCAGCCCCAGCATTTT
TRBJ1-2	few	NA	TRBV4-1	CASSQARGWYGYTF	TGCGCCAGCAGCCAAGCCAGGGGATGGTATGGCTACACCTTC
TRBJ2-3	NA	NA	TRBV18	CASSPGHSSTDTQYF	TGTGCCAGCTCACCTGGGCACTCTAGCACAGATACGCAGTATTTT
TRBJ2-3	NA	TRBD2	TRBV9	CASSSRLAGWTDTQYF	TGTGCCAGCAGCTCCCGTCTAGCGGGGTGGACAGATACGCAGTATTTT